One and the same sample provided the 24 T cell receptor beta chains below, sequenced in a study of prognosis after radiotherapy for stage I lung cancer. The study amplified the TCR beta CDR3 region from genomic DNA. This amplification was carried out by two rounds of multiplex PCR. Primers specific to each TRBV and TRBJ gene drove first-round PCR. One entry per CDR3 protein results from TCRdb running MiXCR on the multiplex PCR reads. The sample records tens of thousands of distinct CDR3 sequences, more than 25% being singletons. Sequencing was performed on PBMCs, taken before or after stereotactic body radiation therapy (not recorded which). Receptor source: a donor over 45 with non-small cell lung cancer.

This clonotype was seen many times. The chain joins TRBV7-8 to TRBJ1-1; no definite D call. The CDR3 loop spans 14 amino acids. Germline assignment: CDR1 SGHVS and CDR2 FQNEAQ. Trimming left V 0 bases short and J 0 bases short, with 5 bases between. The CDR3 DNA sequence: TGTGCCAGCAGCTTAGCAGGGATGAACACTGAAGCTTTCTTT. Residues: CASSLAGMNTEAFF. The full variable domain, completed using reference TRBV7-8 and TRBJ1-1, is GAGVSQSPRYKVAKRGQDVALRCDPISGHVSLFWYQQALGQGPEFLTYFQNEAQLDKSGLPSDRFFAERPEGSVSTLKIQRTQQEDSAVYLCASSLAGMNTEAFFGQGTRLTVV.

As regards this clonotype: Mismatch with germline at one junction end may stem from a read error. J is TRBJ1-2 and V is TRBV19, with D unclear. The CDR3 spans 14 residues. Germline V gene lookup returns CDR1 LNHDA and CDR2 SQIVND (reference sequence). CDR3 sequence (DNA): TGTGCCGGTAGTATAGGAGCAGCTAACTATGGCTACACGTTC. It yields the protein CAGSIGAANYGYTF.

This clonotype was seen repeatedly, ten times or more. The chain joins TRBV6-2 or TRBV6-3 to TRBJ2-2; either TRBD1 or TRBD2 may supply D (5 bases each). V was pared by 7 bases and J by 4 bases, with 13 bases between. The CDR3 extends over 14 amino acids. Germline CDR1 is MNHEY and CDR2 is SVGEGT. CDR3 nucleotide sequence: TGTGCCAGCAAGACAGTGGGGGTCACCGGGGAGCTGTTTTTT. Encoded protein: CASKTVGVTGELFF.

The V call is TRBV7-2, the J call TRBJ2-1; D not resolved. The CDR3 is 15 residues long. V lost 6 bases, J lost 7 bases, and 19 bases lay in between. The germline gives CDR1 SGHTA, CDR2 FQGNSA. CDR3 amino acids: CASRPPIGVRNEQFF. The CDR3 bases are TGTGCCAGCAGACCCCCTATCGGTGTTAGGAATGAGCAGTTCTTC.

This clonotype was recorded at least ten times. J is TRBJ2-7 and V is TRBV18; 11 bases map to TRBD1. Per germline, CDR1 KGHSH and CDR2 LQKENI. The CDR3 totals 15 residues. The V segment lost 5 bases and the J segment 6 bases; nucleotides outside the gene matches: 9. The CDR3 sequence: CASSTTGTGGGEQYF. As DNA, the CDR3 is TGTGCCAGCTCAACGACCGGGACAGGGGGTGGCGAGCAGTACTTC. Full variable domain (remainder filled in from reference TRBV18 and TRBJ2-7): NAGVMQNPRHLVRRRGQEARLRCSPMKGHSHVYWYRQLPEEGLKFMVYLQKENIIDESGMPKERFSAEFPKEGPSILRIQQVVRGDSAAYFCASSTTGTGGGEQYFGPGTRLTVT.

This clonotype was detected ten times or more. This sequence joins TRBV7-8 and TRBJ1-5; 9 bases are a match to TRBD1. The V gene's germline CDR1 is SGHVS and CDR2 FQNEAQ. V trimming: 5 bases; J trimming: 5 bases; junction bases outside the gene matches: 10. The CDR3 is made up of 16 amino acids. CDR3: CASSPNRDRVDQPQHF. CDR3 bases: TGTGCCAGCAGCCCAAACCGGGACAGGGTGGATCAGCCCCAGCATTTT.

This clonotype occurred many times. This chain uses TRBV20-1 with TRBJ1-6; weak D call: TRBD1 (6 bases). Germline loops: CDR1 DFQATT, CDR2 SNEGSKA (reference sequence). V was cut by 3 bases and J by 5 bases, with 11 bases left in between. CDR3 length equals 14 residues. In DNA, the CDR3 is TGCAGTGCTAGGGGGAGGGGGGATAATTCACCCCTCCACTTT. Amino acid sequence: CSARGRGDNSPLHF.

In this sample, this clonotype turned up many times. The chain joins TRBV28 to TRBJ1-2; maybe TRBD1 (5 bases). The V gene's germline CDR1 is MDHEN and CDR2 SYDVKM. CDR3 length equals 11 residues. The CDR3 bases are TGTGGGGGGGAGACTAACTATGGCTACACCTTC. Its translation: CGGETNYGYTF.

This clonotype was detected ten times or more. The chain links TRBV7-9 to TRBJ1-1; D is perhaps TRBD1 (5 bases). Trimming cost V 5 bases and J 2 bases, with 12 bases left between them. The CDR3 runs 14 residues. The V gene's germline CDR1 is SEHNR and CDR2 FQNEAQ (reference sequence). CDR3 DNA: TGTGCCAGCAGCCGTGGGGGGGATAACACTGAAGCTTTCTTT. It codes for CASSRGGDNTEAFF. Filled out from reference TRBV7-9 and TRBJ1-1, the complete variable domain reads DTGVSQNPRHKITKRGQNVTFRCDPISEHNRLYWYRQTLGQGPEFLTYFQNEAQLEKSRLLSDRFSAERPKGSFSTLEIQRTEQGDSAMYLCASSRGGDNTEAFFGQGTRLTVV.

This clonotype has ten or more counts. This may stem from a read error, because a much larger clone lies one nucleotide away. As DNA, the CDR3 is TGTGCCAGCAGACAAGGACAGGGTGGTCATGACTACACCTTC. Translated, it gives CASRQGQGGHDYTF. J is TRBJ1-2 and V is TRBV7-2; 8 bases agree with TRBD1. The CDR3 is made up of 14 amino acids. The germline CDR1 and CDR2 sequences are SGHTA and FQGNSA. Unmatched junction bases numbered 13, after V lost 6 bases and J lost 10 bases. Using reference TRBV7-2 and TRBJ1-2 for the parts outside the CDR3, the full variable domain is GAGVSQSPSNKVTEKGKDVELRCDPISGHTALYWYRQSLGQGLEFLIYFQGNSAPDKSGLPSDRFSAERTGGSVSTLTIQRTQQEDSAVYLCASRQGQGGHDYTFGSGTRLTVV.

This clonotype showed up many times. This chain links TRBV3-1 with TRBJ1-1, with 8 bases lining up with TRBD1. The CDR3 is made up of 14 amino acids. Germline V gene sequence: CDR1 LGHDT, CDR2 YNNKEL (reference sequence). V gave up 4 bases and J gave up 4 bases; unmatched junction bases: 5. CDR3 DNA: TGTGCCAGCAGCCGCGCCACAGGGGGCACTGAAGCTTTCTTT. Amino acids: CASSRATGGTEAFF.

This clonotype has at least ten counts. V and J are TRBV9 and TRBJ1-2, with TRBD1 matching 9 bases. The CDR3 sequence is 16 residues long. J gave up 8 bases and V 4 bases, and 15 bases lay outside the gene matches. CDR1 SGDLS and CDR2 YYNGEE come from the germline V gene. CDR3 bases: TGTGCCAGCAGCACCGGGACAGGGTCCCAGGGCCGCGGCTACACCTTC. Residues: CASSTGTGSQGRGYTF.

In its sample, this clonotype was seen many times. The chain carries TRBV20-1 and TRBJ2-7, with TRBD2 matching 16 bases. The CDR3 covers 21 residues. Germline trimming cut 0 bases from V and 1 base from J; bases unmatched to any gene: 15. CDR1 and CDR2 from the germline V gene are DFQATT and SNEGSKA (reference sequence). The CDR3 region is CSARDHTGTSGGAVASYEQYF. The CDR3 DNA reads as TGCAGTGCTAGAGACCACACTGGGACTAGCGGGGGGGCAGTGGCGTCCTACGAGCAGTACTTC.

This clonotype showed up many times. The chain recombines TRBV27 with TRBJ1-4, with 9 bases fitting TRBD1. The CDR3 loop spans 16 amino acids. The trim removed 6 bases at V and 2 bases at J, leaving 7 bases unmatched. Germline CDR1 and CDR2: MNHEY and SMNVEV (reference sequence). The CDR3 region has the DNA TGTGCCAGCAGGGATGGAACAGGGGGCACTAATGAAAAACTGTTTTTT. Amino acid sequence: CASRDGTGGTNEKLFF.

This clonotype showed up just a few times. The junction departs from germline at one end; a sequencing error may be responsible. The chain employs TRBV7-6 and TRBJ2-5; TRBD2 aligns across 7 bases. Germline assignment: CDR1 SGHVS and CDR2 FNYEAQ. The CDR3 extends over 14 amino acids. DNA of the CDR3: TGTGCCAGCAGCTTAGGGCCCCAGGGAGCGGGGCTTTCGTTC. Protein sequence: CASSLGPQGAGLSF.

Many counts were recorded for this clonotype. The chain has TRBV7-2 and TRBJ2-5; 7 bases are shared with TRBD2. V trimming: 4 bases; J trimming: 5 bases; junction bases outside the gene matches: 28. This CDR3 comprises 21 residues. CDR1 is SGHTA, CDR2 FQGNSA, per germline. The CDR3 nucleotides are TGTGCCAGCAGCTCCCCCCGGGAGGTCGAACCGGAAAACGGCGGGACGGAGACCCAGTACTTC. Encoded protein: CASSSPREVEPENGGTETQYF.

To note about this clonotype: One end of the junction does not line up with germline, which may come from a read error. The CDR3 region has the DNA TGTGCCGGCAGCTCTGGACAGGTGGCGAGAAACACCATATATTTT. It yields the protein CAGSSGQVARNTIYF. V and J are TRBV6-1 and TRBJ1-3, with 7 bases that match TRBD1. Germline V gene sequence: CDR1 MNHNS, CDR2 SASEGT. This CDR3 region has 15 residues.

As to this clonotype: A much more abundant neighbour one base away suggests this may be a read error. As DNA, the CDR3 is TGCAGTCTCCCCGTCCCGGTACAGGGGGGTGGTGGCTACACCTTC. This encodes CSLPVPVQGGGGYTF. V gene TRBV20-1 combines with J gene TRBJ1-2, with 8 bases lining up with TRBD1. CDR1 and CDR2 (germline): DFQATT, SNEGSKA (reference sequence). The CDR3 consists of 15 residues. Trimming took 8 bases from V and 7 from J; bases not matched to a gene: 18.

This clonotype was counted many times. This rearrangement joins TRBV7-2 to TRBJ2-5; maybe TRBD1 (6 bases). V lost 2 bases and J 5 bases, leaving 15 bases between the germline ends. This CDR3 is built from 15 residues. Germline CDR1 SGHTA, CDR2 FQGNSA. The DNA of the CDR3 is TGTGCCAGCAGCTTAATCGGCAGCCAGGGGGAGACCCAGTACTTC. Protein product: CASSLIGSQGETQYF.

Regarding this clonotype: Since a far larger clone is one base different, this is likely a read error. This rearrangement joins TRBV6-2 or TRBV6-3 to TRBJ2-5; the D gene could be TRBD1 or TRBD2 (5 bases each). The V end lost 5 bases, the J end lost 0 bases, and 13 bases lay between the germline ends. The CDR3 runs to 15 residues. Germline loops: CDR1 MNHEY, CDR2 SVGEGT. The CDR3 bases are TGTGCCAGCAGTGAATTCCGAGGGGACCAAGAGACCCAGTACTTC. Translating it yields CASSEFRGDQETQYF.

This clonotype was seen at least ten times. For the CDR3, the DNA is TGCAGTGCTACAAGGGCCCGAGCCACCTACAATGAGCAGTTCTTC. It encodes CSATRARATYNEQFF. V gene TRBV20-1 combines with J gene TRBJ2-1; D uncertain. The length of the CDR3 is 15 residues. Trimming stripped 4 bases from V and 2 bases from J, with 15 bases between. Germline values: CDR1 DFQATT, CDR2 SNEGSKA (reference sequence).

This clonotype was found many times. V and J are TRBV7-9 and TRBJ2-3; 8 bases match TRBD1. The V and J ends lost 5 bases and 2 bases, in that order; junction bases with no gene match: 6. This CDR3 region has 15 residues. CDR1 is SEHNR and CDR2 is FQNEAQ in the germline V gene (reference sequence). CDR3 nucleotide sequence: TGTGCCAGCAGCCATGGACAGGGATACACAGATACGCAGTATTTT. It yields the protein CASSHGQGYTDTQYF.

This clonotype was seen repeatedly, ten times or more. The V call is TRBV20-1, the J call TRBJ2-3; maybe TRBD1 (6 bases). The V gene lost 4 bases and the J gene lost 12 bases, with 14 bases spanning the gap. CDR3 length equals 11 residues. The germline gives CDR1 DFQATT, CDR2 SNEGSKA (reference sequence). CDR3 bases: TGCAGTGCTAACCGGGACATGACCCAGTATTTT. This sequence encodes CSANRDMTQYF.

With regard to this clonotype: This likely reflects a read error, since a far larger clone is one base away. The V gene is TRBV6-1, the J gene TRBJ2-3, with TRBD2 matching 8 bases. CDR1 is MNHNS, CDR2 SASEGT, per germline. CDR3 length: 15 amino acids. Losses at the gene ends were 4 bases for V and 3 bases for J; bases not matched to a gene: 6. This chain's CDR3 is CASSAEGTRTDTQYF. In DNA form, the CDR3 reads TGTGCCAGCAGTGCGGAGGGGACTAGGACAGATACGCAGTATTTT.